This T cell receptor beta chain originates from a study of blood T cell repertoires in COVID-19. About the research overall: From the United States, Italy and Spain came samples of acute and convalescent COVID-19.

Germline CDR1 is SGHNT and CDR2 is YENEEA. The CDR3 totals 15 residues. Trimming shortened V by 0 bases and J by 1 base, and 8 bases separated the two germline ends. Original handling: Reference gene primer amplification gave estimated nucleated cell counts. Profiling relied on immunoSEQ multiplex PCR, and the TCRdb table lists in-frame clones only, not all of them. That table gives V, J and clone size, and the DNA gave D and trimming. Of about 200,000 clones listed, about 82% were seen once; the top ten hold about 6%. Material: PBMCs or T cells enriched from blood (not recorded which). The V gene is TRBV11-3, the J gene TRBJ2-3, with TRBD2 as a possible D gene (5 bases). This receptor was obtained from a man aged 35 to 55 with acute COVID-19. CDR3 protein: CASSLERAGTDTQYF. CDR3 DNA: TGTGCCAGCAGCTTAGAGAGGGCCGGCACAGATACGCAGTATTTT.